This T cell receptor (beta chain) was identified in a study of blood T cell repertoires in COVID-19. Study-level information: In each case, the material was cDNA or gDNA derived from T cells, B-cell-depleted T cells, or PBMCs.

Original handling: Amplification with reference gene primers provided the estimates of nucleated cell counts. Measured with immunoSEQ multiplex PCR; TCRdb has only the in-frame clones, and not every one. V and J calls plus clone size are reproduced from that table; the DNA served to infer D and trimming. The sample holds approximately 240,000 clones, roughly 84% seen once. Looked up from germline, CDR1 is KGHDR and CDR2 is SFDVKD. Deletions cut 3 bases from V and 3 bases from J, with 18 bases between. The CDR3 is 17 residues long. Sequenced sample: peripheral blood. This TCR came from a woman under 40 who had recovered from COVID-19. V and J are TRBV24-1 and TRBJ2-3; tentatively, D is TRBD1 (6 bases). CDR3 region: CATSDPSTGWETDTQYF. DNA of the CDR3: TGTGCCACCAGTGATCCATCGACAGGTTGGGAAACAGATACGCAGTATTTT.